One and the same sample provided the 7 T cell receptor beta chains below, sequenced in a study of cytomegalovirus exposure and HLA in healthy donors. Repertoires were generated with immunoSEQ multiplex PCR, while TCRdb's copy carries only in-frame clones and drops some. The data hold 250,000 to 400,000 clones, with around 90% observed a single time. The material sequenced was PBMCs. These receptors all stem from a man aged 30 to 39 in good health and CMV-seronegative.

This chain uses TRBV25-1 with TRBJ2-7, with 7 bases matching TRBD1. CDR3 size: 15 residues. Germline CDR1 and CDR2: MGHDK and SYGVNS. V gave up 1 base and J gave up 0 bases; unmatched junction bases: 3. CDR3 in DNA: TGTGCCAGCAGTGAATTGTACAGGGGCTCCTACGAGCAGTACTTC. It is translated as CASSELYRGSYEQYF.

The chain links TRBV28 to TRBJ2-3, with 8 positions matching TRBD2. The CDR3 contains 16 residues. V lost 7 bases to trimming and J lost 2 bases; unmatched junction nucleotides: 11. CDR1 is MDHEN, CDR2 SYDVKM, per germline. CDR3 region: CASIRGGLLFTDTQYF. CDR3 coding DNA: TGTGCCAGCATTCGGGGGGGCCTACTGTTCACAGATACGCAGTATTTT.

The chain combines TRBV19 with TRBJ2-7; 10 positions match TRBD1. CDR3 length: 15 residues. V gave up 2 bases and J gave up 3 bases; unmatched junction bases: 4. Germline values: CDR1 LNHDA, CDR2 SQIVND (reference sequence). The CDR3 region has the DNA TGTGCCAGTAGTATAAGGGACAGGGGAGGCTACGAGCAGTACTTC. It encodes CASSIRDRGGYEQYF.

Concerning this clone: Its ends do not fully match the called genes, so a read error is possible. The CDR3 loop reads CASRKNPGQNAGELFF. The CDR3 region has the DNA TGCGCCAGCAGGAAAAACCCGGGACAGAACGCCGGGGAGCTGTTTTTT. The V gene is TRBV5-1, the J gene TRBJ2-2; 7 nucleotides agree with TRBD1. The germline V gene encodes CDR1 SGHRS and CDR2 YFSETQ. The CDR3 consists of 16 residues.

The V and J genes are TRBV7-2 and TRBJ1-1; the match to TRBD1 covers 7 bases. The CDR3 runs 14 residues. Germline assignment: CDR1 SGHTA and CDR2 FQGNSA. V trimming: 4 bases; J trimming: 2 bases; junction bases outside the gene matches: 4. The CDR3 nucleotides are TGTGCCAGCAGCTCCGACAGGGTCAACACTGAAGCTTTCTTT. It translates to CASSSDRVNTEAFF.

The V gene is TRBV11-1, the J gene TRBJ2-7; 8 bases fit TRBD2. CDR1 is SGHAT, CDR2 FQDESV, per germline (reference sequence). Trimming removed 2 bases from V and 3 bases from J; junction bases left unmatched: 9. CDR3 size: 16 residues. CDR3: CASSLTSLAGLYEQYF. The CDR3 DNA sequence: TGTGCCAGCAGCTTAACTAGCTTAGCGGGACTCTACGAGCAGTACTTC.

V usage is TRBV7-2 and J usage is TRBJ2-7; 12 positions match TRBD2. Losses at the gene ends were 1 base for V and 0 bases for J; bases not matched to a gene: 1. Germline V lookup: CDR1 SGHTA, CDR2 FQGNSA. The CDR3 has 16 amino acids. Here the CDR3 reads CASSLELAGGSYEQYF. The DNA of the CDR3 is TGTGCCAGCAGCTTAGAACTAGCGGGGGGCTCCTACGAGCAGTACTTC.